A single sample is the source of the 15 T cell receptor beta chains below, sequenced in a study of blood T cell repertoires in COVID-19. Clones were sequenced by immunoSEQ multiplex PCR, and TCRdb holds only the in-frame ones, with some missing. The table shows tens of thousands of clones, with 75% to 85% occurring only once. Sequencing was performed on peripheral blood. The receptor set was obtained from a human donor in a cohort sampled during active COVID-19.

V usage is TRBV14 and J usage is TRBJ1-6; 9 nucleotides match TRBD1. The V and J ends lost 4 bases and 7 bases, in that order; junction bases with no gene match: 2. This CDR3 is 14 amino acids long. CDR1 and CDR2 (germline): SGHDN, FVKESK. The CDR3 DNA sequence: TGTGCCAGCAGCCCACAGGGGGCGAATTCACCCCTCCACTTT. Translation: CASSPQGANSPLHF.

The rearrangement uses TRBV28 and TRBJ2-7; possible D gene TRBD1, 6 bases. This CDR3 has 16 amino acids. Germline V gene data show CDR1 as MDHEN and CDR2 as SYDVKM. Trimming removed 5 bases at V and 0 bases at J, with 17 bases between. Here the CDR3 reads CASSQGVTGLSYEQYV. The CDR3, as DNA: TGTGCCAGCAGTCAAGGAGTGACAGGACTCTCCTACGAGCAGTACGTC.

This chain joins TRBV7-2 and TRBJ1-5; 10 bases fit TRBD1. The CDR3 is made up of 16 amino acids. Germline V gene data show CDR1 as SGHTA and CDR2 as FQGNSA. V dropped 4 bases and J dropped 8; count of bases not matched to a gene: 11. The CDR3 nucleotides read TGTGCCAGCAGCTCATCCGGGACAGGGGCCGGAGAGCCCCAGCATTTT. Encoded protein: CASSSSGTGAGEPQHF.

The CDR3 spells CASSKRGRILKHEQFF. In DNA, the CDR3 is TGTGCCAGCAGTAAGAGGGGGCGGATTTTAAAACATGAGCAGTTCTTC. The chain recombines TRBV5-4 with TRBJ2-1; TRBD1 aligns across 7 bases. The CDR3 is 16 amino acids. Germline CDR1 and CDR2: SGHNT and YYREEE (reference sequence). V shed 5 bases and J 8 bases; nucleotides not matched to a gene: 16. The entire variable domain, with the rest obtained from reference TRBV5-4 and TRBJ2-1, is as follows: ETGVTQSPTHLIKTRGQQVTLRCSSQSGHNTVSWYQQALGQGPQFIFQYYREEENGRGNFPPRFSGLQFPNYSSELNVNALELDDSALYLCASSKRGRILKHEQFFGPGTRLTVL.

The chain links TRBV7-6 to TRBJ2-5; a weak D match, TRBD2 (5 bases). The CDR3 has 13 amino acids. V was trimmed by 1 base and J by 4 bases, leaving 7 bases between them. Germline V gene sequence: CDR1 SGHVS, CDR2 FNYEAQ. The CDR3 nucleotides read TGTGCCAGCAGCTTAGTCAGCGGAGAGACCCAGTACTTC. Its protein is CASSLVSGETQYF.

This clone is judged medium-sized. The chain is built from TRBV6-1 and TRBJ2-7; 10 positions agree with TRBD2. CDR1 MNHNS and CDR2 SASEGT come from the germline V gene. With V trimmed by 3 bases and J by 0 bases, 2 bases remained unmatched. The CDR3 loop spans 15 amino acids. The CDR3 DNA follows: TGTGCCAGCAGTGAGCAGCGGGGGGGCTCCTACGAGCAGTACTTC. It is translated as CASSEQRGGSYEQYF.

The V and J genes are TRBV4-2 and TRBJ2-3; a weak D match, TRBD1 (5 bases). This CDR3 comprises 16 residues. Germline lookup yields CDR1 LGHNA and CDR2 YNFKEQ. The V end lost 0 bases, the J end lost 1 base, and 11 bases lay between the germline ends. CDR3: CASSQERVGGTDTQYF. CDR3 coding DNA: TGTGCCAGCAGCCAAGAACGGGTAGGGGGCACAGATACGCAGTATTTT.

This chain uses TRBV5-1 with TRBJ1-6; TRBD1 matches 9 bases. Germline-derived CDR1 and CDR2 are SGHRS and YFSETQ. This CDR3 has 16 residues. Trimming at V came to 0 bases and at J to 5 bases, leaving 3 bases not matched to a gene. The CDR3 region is CASSLGRTGDNSPLHF. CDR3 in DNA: TGCGCCAGCAGCTTGGGGAGGACAGGGGATAATTCACCCCTCCACTTT.

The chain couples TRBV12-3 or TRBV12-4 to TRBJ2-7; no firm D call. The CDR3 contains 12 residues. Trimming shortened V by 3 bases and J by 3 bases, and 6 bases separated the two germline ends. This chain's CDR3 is CASSFGGYEQYV. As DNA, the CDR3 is TGTGCCAGCAGTTTTGGCGGCTACGAGCAGTACGTC.

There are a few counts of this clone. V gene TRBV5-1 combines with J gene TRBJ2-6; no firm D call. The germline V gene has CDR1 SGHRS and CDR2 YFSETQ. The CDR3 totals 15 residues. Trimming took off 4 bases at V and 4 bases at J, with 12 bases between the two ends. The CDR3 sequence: CASSPLGSGANVLTF. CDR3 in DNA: TGCGCCAGCAGCCCGCTCGGGTCAGGGGCCAACGTCCTGACTTTC.

Here the CDR3 reads CASSQDRAGANVLTF. As DNA, the CDR3 is TGTGCCAGCAGCCAGGACAGGGCTGGGGCCAACGTCCTGACTTTC. The chain recombines TRBV16 with TRBJ2-6, with TRBD1 identical over 8 bases. V trimming: 3 bases; J trimming: 2 bases; junction bases outside the gene matches: 0. The CDR3 is 15 amino acids. The germline V gene encodes CDR1 KGHSY and CDR2 FQNENV.

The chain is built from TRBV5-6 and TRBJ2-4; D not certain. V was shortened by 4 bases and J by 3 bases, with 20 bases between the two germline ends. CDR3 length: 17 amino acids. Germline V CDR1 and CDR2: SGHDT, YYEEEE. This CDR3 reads CASSLPLPPIGKNIQYF. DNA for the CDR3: TGTGCCAGCAGCCTACCACTTCCACCCATTGGCAAAAACATTCAGTACTTC.

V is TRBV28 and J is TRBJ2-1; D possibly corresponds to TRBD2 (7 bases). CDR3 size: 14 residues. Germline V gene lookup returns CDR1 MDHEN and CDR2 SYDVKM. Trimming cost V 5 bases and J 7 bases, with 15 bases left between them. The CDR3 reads CASSPRGAGNEQFF. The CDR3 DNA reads TGTGCCAGCAGTCCCCGGGGGGCGGGTAATGAGCAGTTCTTC.

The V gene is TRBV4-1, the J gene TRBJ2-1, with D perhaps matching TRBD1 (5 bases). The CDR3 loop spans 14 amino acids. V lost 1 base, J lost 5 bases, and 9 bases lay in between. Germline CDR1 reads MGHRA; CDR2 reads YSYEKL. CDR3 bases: TGCGCCAGCAGCCAAGTAGGGGCCCACAATGAGCAGTTCTTC. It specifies CASSQVGAHNEQFF.

The CDR3 nucleotides are TGTGCCAGCAGCAGGGGCGGAGATCAGCCCCAGCATTTT. Its translation: CASSRGGDQPQHF. The chain couples TRBV27 to TRBJ1-5; tentative D call: TRBD1 (6 bases). The V and J ends lost 6 bases and 5 bases respectively, with 11 bases between them. Germline values: CDR1 MNHEY, CDR2 SMNVEV (reference sequence). CDR3 length: 13 amino acids.